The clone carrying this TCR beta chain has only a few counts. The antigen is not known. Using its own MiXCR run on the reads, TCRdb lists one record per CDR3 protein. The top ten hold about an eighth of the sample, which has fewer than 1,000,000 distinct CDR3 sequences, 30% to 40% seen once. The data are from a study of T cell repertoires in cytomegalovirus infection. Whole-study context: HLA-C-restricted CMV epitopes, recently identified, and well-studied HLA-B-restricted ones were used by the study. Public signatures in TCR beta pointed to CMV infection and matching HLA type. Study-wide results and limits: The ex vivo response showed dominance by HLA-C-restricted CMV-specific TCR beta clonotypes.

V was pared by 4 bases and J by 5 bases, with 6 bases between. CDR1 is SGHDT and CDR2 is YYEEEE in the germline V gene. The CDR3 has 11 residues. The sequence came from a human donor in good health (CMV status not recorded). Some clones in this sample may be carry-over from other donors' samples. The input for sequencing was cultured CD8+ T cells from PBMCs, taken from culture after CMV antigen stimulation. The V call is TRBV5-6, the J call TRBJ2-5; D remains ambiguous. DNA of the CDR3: TGTGCCAGCAGCAATCCGGAGACCCAGTACTTC. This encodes CASSNPETQYF.